This TCR beta chain was retrieved from a study of CD8 T cells in ankylosing spondylitis. Study results and caveats: Clones linked to the disease showed a CD8+ phenotype. They occurred at relatively low frequencies in peripheral blood. For ankylosing spondylitis blood, a TCR beta motif of seven to nine highly homologous variants appeared characteristic. Researchers reportedly found disease-linked clones significantly enriched in matched ankylosing spondylitis synovial fluid.

This clonotype appeared a few times. The antigen is not known. The authors made TCR beta libraries by quantitative 5'-RACE with molecular barcodes. MiXCR, run by TCRdb on the 5' RACE reads, gives a single entry per CDR3 protein. This table has 800,000 to 900,000 distinct CDR3 sequences, approximately 12% appearing once. The ends were cut back, 1 base at V and 5 bases at J, with 5 bases in the middle. This CDR3 contains 11 residues. Germline V gene sequence: CDR1 GTSNPN, CDR2 SVGIG (reference sequence). The chain joins TRBV30 to TRBJ2-5; unclear D gene. The specimen was blood, either unsorted or a sorted T cell fraction (not recorded which). The TCR sequence derives from a male donor with ankylosing spondylitis. This CDR3 is CAWSETETQYF. The DNA for the CDR3 is TGTGCCTGGAGTGAAACCGAGACCCAGTACTTC.